A selection of T cell receptor beta chains follows, all from one sample in a study of human T cells and chemical hapten exposure. Each CDR3 protein gets one entry after TCRdb re-called the RACE reads with MiXCR. The sample includes a few hundred thousand distinct CDR3 sequences, roughly 4.8% of them seen just once. Sequenced here: whole blood, sampled in connection with sensitization to the hapten diphenylcyclopropenone (DPC). The source is a woman in her 50s with alopecia areata. Some clones in this sample may be carry-over from other donors' samples. Both conserved end residues are part of each CDR3. D genes are given only for firm matches.

>TRBD1|TRBJ2-2|TRBV24-1
CATSDPGQGGTGELFF
>.|TRBJ1-1|TRBV4-1
CASSQDSVNTEAFF
>TRBD2|TRBJ2-7|TRBV14
CASSQLAGRGYEQYF
>.|TRBJ1-2|TRBV12-3/TRBV12-4
CASTPGGGGGYTF
>TRBD1|TRBJ1-4|TRBV6-6
CASSYSGTGKEKLFF
>TRBD2|TRBJ2-1|TRBV7-2
CASSLGGSGRAIGHEQFF
>.|TRBJ1-4|TRBV12-5
CASGLVTGQSFNEKLFF
>TRBD2|TRBJ2-1|TRBV4-2
CASSQDFRGLAAYNEQFF
>TRBD2|TRBJ2-3|TRBV7-2
CATRDYPTDTQYF
>.|TRBJ2-3|TRBV14
CASSQELLRGRTDTQYF
>.|TRBJ2-5|TRBV7-8
CASSLPAERETQYF
>.|TRBJ2-5|TRBV5-1
CASSPGGRKETQYF
>.|TRBJ1-5|TRBV20-1
CSAVFPGTSKISNQPQHF
>.|TRBJ1-1|TRBV6-1
CASSNPGNTEAFF
>.|TRBJ2-6|TRBV5-1
CASSPGDGSGANVLTF
>TRBD2|TRBJ2-2|TRBV5-1
CASTCLPGGTGELFF
>TRBD1|TRBJ2-7|TRBV3-1
CASSPDRGLGEQYF
>.|TRBJ2-2|TRBV21-1
CASSKRRRFANTGELFF
>.|TRBJ2-2|TRBV7-2
CASSPRQPSSTGELFF
>.|TRBJ1-1|TRBV29-1
CSATNVNTEAFF